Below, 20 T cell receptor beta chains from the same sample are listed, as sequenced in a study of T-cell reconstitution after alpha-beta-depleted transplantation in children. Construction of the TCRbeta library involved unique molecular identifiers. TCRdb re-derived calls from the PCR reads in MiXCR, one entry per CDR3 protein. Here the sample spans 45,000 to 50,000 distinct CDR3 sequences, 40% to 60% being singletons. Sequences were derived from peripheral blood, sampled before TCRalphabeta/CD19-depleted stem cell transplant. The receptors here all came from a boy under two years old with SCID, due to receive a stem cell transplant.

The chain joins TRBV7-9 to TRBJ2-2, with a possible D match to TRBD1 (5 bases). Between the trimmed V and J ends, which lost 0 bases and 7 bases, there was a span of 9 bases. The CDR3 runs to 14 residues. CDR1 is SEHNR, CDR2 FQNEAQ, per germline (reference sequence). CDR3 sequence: CASSLAGAGGELFF. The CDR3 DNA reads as TGTGCCAGCAGCTTAGCAGGGGCCGGCGGGGAGCTGTTTTTT.

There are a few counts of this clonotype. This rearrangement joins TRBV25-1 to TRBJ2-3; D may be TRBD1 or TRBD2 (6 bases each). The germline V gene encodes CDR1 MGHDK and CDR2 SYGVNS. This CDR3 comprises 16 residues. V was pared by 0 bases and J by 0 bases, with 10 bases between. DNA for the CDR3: TGTGCCAGCAGTGAATATTTGGGGGGCAGCACAGATACGCAGTATTTT. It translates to CASSEYLGGSTDTQYF.

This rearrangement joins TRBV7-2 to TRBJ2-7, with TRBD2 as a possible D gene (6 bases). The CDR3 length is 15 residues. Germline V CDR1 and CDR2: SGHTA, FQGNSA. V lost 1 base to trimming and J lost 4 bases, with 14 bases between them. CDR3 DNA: TGTGCCAGCAGCTTAGACGGGGGTGGGTCGTACGAGCAGTACTTC. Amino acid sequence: CASSLDGGGSYEQYF. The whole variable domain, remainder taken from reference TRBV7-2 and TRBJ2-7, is GAGVSQSPSNKVTEKGKDVELRCDPISGHTALYWYRQSLGQGLEFLIYFQGNSAPDKSGLPSDRFSAERTGGSVSTLTIQRTQQEDSAVYLCASSLDGGGSYEQYFGPGTRLTVT.

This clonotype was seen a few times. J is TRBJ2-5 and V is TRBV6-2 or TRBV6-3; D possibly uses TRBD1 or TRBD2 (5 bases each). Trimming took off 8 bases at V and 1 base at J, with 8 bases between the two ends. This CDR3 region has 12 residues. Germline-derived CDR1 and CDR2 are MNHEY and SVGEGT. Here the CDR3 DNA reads TGTGCCAGCCGGGACCTCCAAGAGACCCAGTACTTC. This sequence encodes CASRDLQETQYF.

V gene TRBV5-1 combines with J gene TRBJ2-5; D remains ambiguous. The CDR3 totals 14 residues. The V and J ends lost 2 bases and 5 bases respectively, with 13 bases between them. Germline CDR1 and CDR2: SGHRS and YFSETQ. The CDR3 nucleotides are TGCGCCAGCAGCTTTGTTCCGTCACGGGAGACCCAGTACTTC. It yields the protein CASSFVPSRETQYF.

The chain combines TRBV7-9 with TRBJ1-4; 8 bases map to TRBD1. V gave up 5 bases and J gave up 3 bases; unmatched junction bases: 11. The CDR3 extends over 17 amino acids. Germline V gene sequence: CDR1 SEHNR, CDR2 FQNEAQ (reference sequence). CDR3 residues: CASSLRQGKRSNEKLFF. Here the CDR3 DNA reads TGTGCCAGCAGCCTACGACAGGGGAAACGGTCTAATGAAAAACTGTTTTTT.

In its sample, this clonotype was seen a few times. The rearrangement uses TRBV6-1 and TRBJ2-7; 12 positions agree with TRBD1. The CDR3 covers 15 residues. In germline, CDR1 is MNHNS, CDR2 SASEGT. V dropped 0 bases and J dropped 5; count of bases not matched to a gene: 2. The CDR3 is CASSEAGTGGHEQYF. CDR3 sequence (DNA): TGTGCCAGCAGTGAAGCCGGGACAGGGGGCCACGAGCAGTACTTC.

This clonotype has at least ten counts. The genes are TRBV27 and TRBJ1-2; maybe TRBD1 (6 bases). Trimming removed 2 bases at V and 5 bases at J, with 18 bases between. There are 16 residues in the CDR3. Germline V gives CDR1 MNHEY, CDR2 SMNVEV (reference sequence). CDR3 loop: CASSLNFARGGYGYTF. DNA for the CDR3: TGTGCCAGCAGTTTAAATTTCGCCAGGGGTGGTTATGGCTACACCTTC.

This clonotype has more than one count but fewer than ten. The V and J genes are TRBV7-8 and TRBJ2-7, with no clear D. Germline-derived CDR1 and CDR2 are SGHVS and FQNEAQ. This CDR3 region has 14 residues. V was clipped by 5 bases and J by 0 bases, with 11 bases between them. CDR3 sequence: CASSLGMSSYEQYF. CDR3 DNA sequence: TGTGCCAGCAGCCTCGGCATGAGCTCCTACGAGCAGTACTTC.

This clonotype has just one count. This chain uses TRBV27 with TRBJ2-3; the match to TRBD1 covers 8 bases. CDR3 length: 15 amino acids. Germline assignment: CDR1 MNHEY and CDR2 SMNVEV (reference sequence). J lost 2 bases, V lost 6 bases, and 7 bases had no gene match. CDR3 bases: TGTGCCAGCAGCGGACAGGGCACTATCACAGATACGCAGTATTTT. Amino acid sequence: CASSGQGTITDTQYF.

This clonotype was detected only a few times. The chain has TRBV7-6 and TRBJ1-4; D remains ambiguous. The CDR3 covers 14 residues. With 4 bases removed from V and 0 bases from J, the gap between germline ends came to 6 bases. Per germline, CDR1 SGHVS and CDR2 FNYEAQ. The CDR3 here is CASSSYTTNEKLFF. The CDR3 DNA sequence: TGTGCCAGCAGCTCCTATACAACTAATGAAAAACTGTTTTTT.

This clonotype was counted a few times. The CDR3 loop is CASGTGDHQPQHF. Written as DNA, the CDR3 is TGTGCCAGCGGGACAGGGGATCATCAGCCCCAGCATTTT. J is TRBJ1-5 and V is TRBV27; 10 positions agree with TRBD1. CDR1 MNHEY and CDR2 SMNVEV come from the germline V gene (reference sequence). The CDR3 is made up of 13 amino acids. V trimming: 8 bases; J trimming: 5 bases; junction bases outside the gene matches: 3.

CDR3 protein: CASSLVDIGLGYTGELFF. The CDR3, as DNA: TGCGCCAGCAGCTTGGTGGACATAGGTTTAGGTTACACCGGGGAGCTGTTTTTT. This chain joins TRBV5-1 and TRBJ2-2, with a tentative D call TRBD1 (5 bases). The CDR3 is made up of 18 amino acids. Per germline, CDR1 SGHRS and CDR2 YFSETQ. Trimming took off 0 bases at V and 3 bases at J, with 18 bases between the two ends.

The CDR3 DNA reads TGTGCCAGCAGCTTATACGACATTCAGTACTTC. Amino acids: CASSLYDIQYF. The chain employs TRBV13 and TRBJ2-4; no clear D gene. Germline loops: CDR1 PRHDT, CDR2 FYEKMQ (reference sequence). V shed 2 bases and J shed 8 bases, with 4 bases lying between them. CDR3 size: 11 residues.

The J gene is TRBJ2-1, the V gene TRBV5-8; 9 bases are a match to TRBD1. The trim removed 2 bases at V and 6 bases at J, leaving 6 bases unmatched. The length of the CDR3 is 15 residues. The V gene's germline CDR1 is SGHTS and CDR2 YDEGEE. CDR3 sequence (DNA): TGTGCCAGCAGCTTTCCGGGACAGGGCACCAATGAGCAGTTCTTC. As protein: CASSFPGQGTNEQFF.

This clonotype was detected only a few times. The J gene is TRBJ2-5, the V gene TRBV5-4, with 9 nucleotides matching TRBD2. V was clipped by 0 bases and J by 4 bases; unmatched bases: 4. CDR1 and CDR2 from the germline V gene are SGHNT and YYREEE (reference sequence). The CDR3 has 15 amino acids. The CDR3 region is CASSLVRGGPETQYF. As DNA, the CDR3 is TGTGCCAGCAGCTTGGTGCGGGGGGGGCCAGAGACCCAGTACTTC.

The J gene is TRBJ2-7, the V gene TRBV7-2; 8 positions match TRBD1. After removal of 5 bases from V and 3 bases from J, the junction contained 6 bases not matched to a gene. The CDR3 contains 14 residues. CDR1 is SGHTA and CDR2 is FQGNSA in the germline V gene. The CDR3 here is CASSVDRGNYEQYF. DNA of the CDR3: TGTGCCAGCAGCGTCGACAGGGGAAACTACGAGCAGTACTTC.

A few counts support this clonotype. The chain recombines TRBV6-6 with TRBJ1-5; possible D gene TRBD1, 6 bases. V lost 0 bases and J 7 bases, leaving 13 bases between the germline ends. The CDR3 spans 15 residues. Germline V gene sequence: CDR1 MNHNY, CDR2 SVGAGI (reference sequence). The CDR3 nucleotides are TGTGCCAGCAGTTACTCGAGCGGGGGCGCGCAGCCCCAGCATTTT. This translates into CASSYSSGGAQPQHF.

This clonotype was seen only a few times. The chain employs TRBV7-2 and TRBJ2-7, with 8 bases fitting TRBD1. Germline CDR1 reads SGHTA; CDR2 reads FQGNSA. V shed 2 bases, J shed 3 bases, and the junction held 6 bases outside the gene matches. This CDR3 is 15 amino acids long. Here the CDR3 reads CASSLSGQADYEQYF. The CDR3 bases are TGTGCCAGCAGCTTATCGGGACAGGCGGACTACGAGCAGTACTTC.

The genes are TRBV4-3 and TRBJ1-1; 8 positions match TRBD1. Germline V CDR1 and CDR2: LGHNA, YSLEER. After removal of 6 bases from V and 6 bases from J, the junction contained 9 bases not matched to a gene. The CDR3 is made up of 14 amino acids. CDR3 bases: TGCGCCAGCAGGACCGACAGGGGTATCGCTGAAGCTTTCTTT. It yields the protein CASRTDRGIAEAFF.